Given below is one T cell receptor (beta chain) in context. Its antigen is still unknown. This record comes from a study of CD8+CD57+ T cells in acquired aplastic anemia. Study-wide findings and caveats: Patients showed no significant difference from controls in CD8+ Simpson's diversity.

CD8+CD57+ cell expansion had been shown by flow cytometry in patients chosen for sequencing. Receipt of therapy had not occurred in any patient by the time of blood sampling. The TCR beta profiling, which covered VDJ combination and CDR3 sequence, was carried out using genomic DNA as the template. One entry per CDR3 protein, called by TCRdb with MiXCR from the reads. The sample has about 240,000 distinct CDR3 sequences; approximately 45% are singletons. CDR3 size: 12 residues. V was pared by 6 bases and J by 5 bases, with 10 bases between. This chain joins TRBV12-3 or TRBV12-4 and TRBJ2-5; D is ambiguous. The TCR sequence derives from a human donor with aplastic anemia. The sequencing input was sorted CD4+, CD8+, or CD8+CD57+ T cells (not recorded which) from PBMCs. Here the CDR3 DNA reads TGTGCCAGCAGGGCCTCGTCGGAGACCCAGTACTTC. Its translation is CASRASSETQYF.